This T cell receptor (beta chain) was sequenced during a study of cytomegalovirus exposure and HLA in healthy donors. Findings and caveats of the study: In a later analysis, compared with equally common non-associated chains, HLA-associated beta chains were more expanded. Researchers reportedly found TCR beta sequences accurately predicted most subjects' HLA-A and HLA-B alleles. Reported performance of the classifier showed diagnosis of cytomegalovirus status with high specificity and sensitivity. Reportedly, fewer N-insertions than the roughly 690-donor mean appeared in an Asian-associated ancestry cluster in a later analysis.

Amplification used 60 Vbeta primers and 13 Jbeta primers. Profiling relied on immunoSEQ multiplex PCR, and the TCRdb table lists in-frame clones only, not all of them. The sample lists some 90,000 clones; roughly 84% were seen once. V lost 1 base to trimming and J lost 3 bases; unmatched junction nucleotides: 16. Germline V gene data show CDR1 as MNHEY and CDR2 as SMNVEV (reference sequence). CDR3 length equals 20 residues. As regards this clone: The target antigen is unknown.

Sequenced: PBMCs. This TCR derives from a man aged 25-40 years in good health and CMV-seronegative. The rearrangement joins TRBV27 to TRBJ2-3, with 10 nucleotides matching TRBD1. CDR3 sequence reads: CASSLYRSLGTGAGTDTQYF. CDR3 coding DNA: TGTGCCAGCAGTTTATACCGAAGCCTTGGGACAGGGGCTGGGACAGATACGCAGTATTTT.